This T cell receptor (beta chain) appears in the sequencing data of a study of PD-L1 blockade in urothelial cancer. Study background: In terms of prior chemotherapy, patients had received 0 to 3 regimens. Analyzed time points were 3 weeks (second dose) and 6 weeks after therapy began. Median T cell yield from blood was about 150,000.

Time point defined: pretreatment peripheral blood. Patients had urothelial carcinoma that was locally advanced or metastatic. Trimming removed 6 bases at V and 3 bases at J, with 11 bases between. Germline values: CDR1 MNHEY, CDR2 SVGAGI. The CDR3 extends over 13 amino acids. Only in-frame clones appear in the TCRdb table, and some are missing; sequencing was by immunoSEQ multiplex PCR. The sample includes about 43,000 clones, 65% to 85% of them seen just once. This sequence joins TRBV6-5 and TRBJ1-1; D unresolved. The origin of this receptor is a man aged 55 to 70 with urothelial cancer. The starting material was PBMCs, obtained around atezolizumab (anti-PD-L1) treatment. CDR3 bases: TGTGCCAGCAGCCCACAGCAGTACACTGAAGCTTTCTTT. It encodes CASSPQQYTEAFF.